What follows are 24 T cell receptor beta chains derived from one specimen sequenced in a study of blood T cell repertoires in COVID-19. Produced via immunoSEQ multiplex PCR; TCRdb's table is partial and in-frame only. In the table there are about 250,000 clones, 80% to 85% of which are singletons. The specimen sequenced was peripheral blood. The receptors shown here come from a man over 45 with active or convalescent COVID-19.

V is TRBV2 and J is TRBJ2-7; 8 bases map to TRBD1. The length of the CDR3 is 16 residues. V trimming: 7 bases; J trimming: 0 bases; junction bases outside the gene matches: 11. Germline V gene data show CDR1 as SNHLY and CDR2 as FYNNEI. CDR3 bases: TGTGCCAGCATGGACAGGGTTCTAAAAAGCTCCTACGAGCAGTACTTC. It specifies CASMDRVLKSSYEQYF.

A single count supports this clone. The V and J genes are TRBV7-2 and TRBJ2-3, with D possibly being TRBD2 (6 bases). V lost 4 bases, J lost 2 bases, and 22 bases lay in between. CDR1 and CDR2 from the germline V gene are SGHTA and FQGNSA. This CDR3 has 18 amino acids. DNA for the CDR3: TGTGCCAGCAGCTCCCGGGACTCCCCACTCTATTCCACAGATACGCAGTATTTT. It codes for CASSSRDSPLYSTDTQYF.

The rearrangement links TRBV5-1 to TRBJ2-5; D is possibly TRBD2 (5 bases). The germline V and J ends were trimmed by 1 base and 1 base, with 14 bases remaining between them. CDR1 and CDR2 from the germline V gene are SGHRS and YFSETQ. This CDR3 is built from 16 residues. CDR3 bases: TGCGCCAGCAGCTTGTTTACGGGCGGGCCCCAAGAGACCCAGTACTTC. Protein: CASSLFTGGPQETQYF.

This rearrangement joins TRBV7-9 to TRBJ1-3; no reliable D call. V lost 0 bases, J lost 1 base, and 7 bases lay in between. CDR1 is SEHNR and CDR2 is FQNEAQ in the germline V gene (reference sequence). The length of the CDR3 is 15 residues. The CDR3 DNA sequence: TGTGCCAGCAGCTTAGCTTTGGCTTCTGGAAACACCATATATTTT. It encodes CASSLALASGNTIYF.

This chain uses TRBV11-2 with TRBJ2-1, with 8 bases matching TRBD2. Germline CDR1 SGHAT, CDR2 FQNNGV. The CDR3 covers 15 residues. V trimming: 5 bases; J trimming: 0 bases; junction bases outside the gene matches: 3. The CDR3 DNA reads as TGTGCCAGCAGCCCGGGAGGGGGCTCCTACAATGAGCAGTTCTTC. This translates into CASSPGGGSYNEQFF.

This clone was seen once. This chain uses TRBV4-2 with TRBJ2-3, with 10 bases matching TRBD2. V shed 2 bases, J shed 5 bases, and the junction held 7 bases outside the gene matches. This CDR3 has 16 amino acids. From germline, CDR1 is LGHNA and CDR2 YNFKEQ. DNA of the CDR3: TGTGCCAGCAGCCAACCCAGCGGGGGGGCAGTAGATACGCAGTATTTT. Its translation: CASSQPSGGAVDTQYF.

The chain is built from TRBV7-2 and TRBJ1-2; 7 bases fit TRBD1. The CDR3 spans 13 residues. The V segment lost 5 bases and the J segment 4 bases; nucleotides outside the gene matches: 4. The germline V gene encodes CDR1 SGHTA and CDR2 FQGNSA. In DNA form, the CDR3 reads TGTGCCAGCAGCGCGACAGGGACCTATGGCTACACCTTC. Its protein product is CASSATGTYGYTF.

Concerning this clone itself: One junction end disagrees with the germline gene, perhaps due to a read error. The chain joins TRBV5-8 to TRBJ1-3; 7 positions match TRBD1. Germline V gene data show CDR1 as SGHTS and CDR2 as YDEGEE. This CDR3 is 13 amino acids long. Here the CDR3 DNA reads TGTGCCAGCAGCTTGACCAGGACAGGACGAACGGATTTT. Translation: CASSLTRTGRTDF.

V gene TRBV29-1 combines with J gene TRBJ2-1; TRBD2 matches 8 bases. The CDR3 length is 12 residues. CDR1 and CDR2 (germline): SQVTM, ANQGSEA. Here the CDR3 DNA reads TGCACCGGGACTAGCTCCTACAATGAGCAGTTCTTC. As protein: CTGTSSYNEQFF.

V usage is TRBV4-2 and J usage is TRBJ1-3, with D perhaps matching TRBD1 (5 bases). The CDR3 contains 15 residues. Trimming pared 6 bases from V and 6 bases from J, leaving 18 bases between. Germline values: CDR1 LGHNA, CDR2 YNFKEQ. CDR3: CASRTMSGGKNTIYF. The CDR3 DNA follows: TGTGCCAGCAGAACAATGTCGGGGGGAAAAAACACCATATATTTT.

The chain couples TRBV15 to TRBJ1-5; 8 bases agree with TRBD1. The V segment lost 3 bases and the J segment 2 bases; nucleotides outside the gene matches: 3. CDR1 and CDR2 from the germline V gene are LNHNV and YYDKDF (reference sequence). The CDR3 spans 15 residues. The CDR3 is CATSRQQGGNQPQHF. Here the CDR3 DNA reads TGTGCCACCAGCAGGCAACAGGGGGGCAATCAGCCCCAGCATTTT.

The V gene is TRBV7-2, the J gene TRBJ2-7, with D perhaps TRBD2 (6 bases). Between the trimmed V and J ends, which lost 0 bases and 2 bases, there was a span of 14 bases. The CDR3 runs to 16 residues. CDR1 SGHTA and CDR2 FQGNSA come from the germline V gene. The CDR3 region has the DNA TGTGCCAGCAGCTTAGCGGCTTGGACTACCACCTACGAGCAGTACTTC. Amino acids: CASSLAAWTTTYEQYF.

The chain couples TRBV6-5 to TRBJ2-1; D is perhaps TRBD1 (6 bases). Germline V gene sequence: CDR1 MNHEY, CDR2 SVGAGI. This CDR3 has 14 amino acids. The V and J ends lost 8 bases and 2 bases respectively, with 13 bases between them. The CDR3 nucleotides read TGTGCCAGCGGCGTAAACAGGGCCTACAATGAGCAGTTCTTC. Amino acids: CASGVNRAYNEQFF.

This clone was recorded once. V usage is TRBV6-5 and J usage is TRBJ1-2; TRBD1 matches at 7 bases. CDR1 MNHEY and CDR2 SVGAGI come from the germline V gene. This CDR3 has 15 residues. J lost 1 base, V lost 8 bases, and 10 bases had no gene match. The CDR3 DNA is TGTGCCAGCGCCGACTCCGGGACAGTTAACTATGGCTACACCTTC. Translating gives CASADSGTVNYGYTF.

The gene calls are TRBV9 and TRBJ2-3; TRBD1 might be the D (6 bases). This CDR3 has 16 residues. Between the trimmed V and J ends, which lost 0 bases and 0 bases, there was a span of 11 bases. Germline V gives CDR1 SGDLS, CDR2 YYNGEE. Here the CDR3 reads CASSVAQGSSTDTQYF. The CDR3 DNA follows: TGTGCCAGCAGCGTAGCCCAGGGGTCTAGCACAGATACGCAGTATTTT.

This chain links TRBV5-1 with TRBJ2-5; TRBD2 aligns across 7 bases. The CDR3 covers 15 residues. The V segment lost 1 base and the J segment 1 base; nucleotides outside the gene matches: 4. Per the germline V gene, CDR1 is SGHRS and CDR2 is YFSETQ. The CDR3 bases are TGCGCCAGCAGCTTGACTGGGGGGGTCCAAGAGACCCAGTACTTC. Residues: CASSLTGGVQETQYF.

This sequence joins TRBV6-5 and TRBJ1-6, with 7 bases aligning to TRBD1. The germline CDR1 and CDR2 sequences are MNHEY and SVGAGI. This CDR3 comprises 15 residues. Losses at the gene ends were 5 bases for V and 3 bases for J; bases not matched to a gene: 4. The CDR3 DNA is TGTGCCAGCAGTCCTGACAGGGTCTATAATTCACCCCTCCACTTT. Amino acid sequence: CASSPDRVYNSPLHF.

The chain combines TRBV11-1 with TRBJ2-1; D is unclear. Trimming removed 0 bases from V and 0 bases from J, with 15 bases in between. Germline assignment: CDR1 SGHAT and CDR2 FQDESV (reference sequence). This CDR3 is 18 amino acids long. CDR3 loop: CASSLAQPGGSSYNEQFF. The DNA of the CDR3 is TGTGCCAGCAGCTTAGCGCAGCCAGGTGGAAGCTCCTACAATGAGCAGTTCTTC.

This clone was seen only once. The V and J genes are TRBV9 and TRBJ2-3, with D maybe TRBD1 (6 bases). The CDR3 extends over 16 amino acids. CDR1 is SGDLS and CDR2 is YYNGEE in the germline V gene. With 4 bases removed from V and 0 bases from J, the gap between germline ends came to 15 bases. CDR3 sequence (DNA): TGTGCCAGCAGCCGTCGGGGCCAGGGGAGCACAGATACGCAGTATTTT. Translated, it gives CASSRRGQGSTDTQYF.

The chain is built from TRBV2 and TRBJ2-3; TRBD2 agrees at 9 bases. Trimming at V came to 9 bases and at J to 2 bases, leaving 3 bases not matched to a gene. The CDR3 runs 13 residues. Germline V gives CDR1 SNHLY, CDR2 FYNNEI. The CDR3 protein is CASPGLATDTQYF. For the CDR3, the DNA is TGTGCCAGTCCGGGACTAGCCACAGATACGCAGTATTTT. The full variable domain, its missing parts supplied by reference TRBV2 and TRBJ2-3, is EPEVTQTPSHQVTQMGQEVILRCVPISNHLYFYWYRQILGQKVEFLVSFYNNEISEKSEIFDDQFSVERPDGSNFTLKIRSTKLEDSAMYFCASPGLATDTQYFGPGTRLTVL.

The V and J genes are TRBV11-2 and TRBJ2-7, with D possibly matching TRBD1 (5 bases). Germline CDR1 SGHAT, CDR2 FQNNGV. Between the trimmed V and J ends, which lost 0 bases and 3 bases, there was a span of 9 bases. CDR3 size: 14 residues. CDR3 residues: CASSLDRVGYEQYF. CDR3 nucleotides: TGTGCCAGCAGCTTAGACAGGGTTGGCTACGAGCAGTACTTC.

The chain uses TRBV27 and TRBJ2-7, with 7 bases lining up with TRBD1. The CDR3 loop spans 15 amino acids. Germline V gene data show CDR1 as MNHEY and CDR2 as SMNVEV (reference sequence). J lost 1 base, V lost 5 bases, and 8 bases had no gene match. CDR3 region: CASSPGTVPSYEQYF. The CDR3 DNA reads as TGTGCCAGCAGTCCCGGGACAGTTCCGTCCTACGAGCAGTACTTC.

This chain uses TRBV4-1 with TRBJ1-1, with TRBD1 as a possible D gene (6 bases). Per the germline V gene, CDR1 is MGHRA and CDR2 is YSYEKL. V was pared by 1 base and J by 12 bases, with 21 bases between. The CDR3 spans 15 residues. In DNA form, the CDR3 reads TGCGCCAGCAGCCAAGTCCTGGGGGGGGCGGCCCAACCTTTCTTT. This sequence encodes CASSQVLGGAAQPFF.

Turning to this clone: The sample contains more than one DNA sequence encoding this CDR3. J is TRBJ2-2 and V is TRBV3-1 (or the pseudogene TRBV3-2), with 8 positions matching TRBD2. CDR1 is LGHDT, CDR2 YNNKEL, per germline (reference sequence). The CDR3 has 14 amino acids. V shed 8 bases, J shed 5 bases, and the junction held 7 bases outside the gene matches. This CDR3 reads CASGRGARTGELFF. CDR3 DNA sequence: TGTGCCAGCGGGCGGGGGGCTCGGACCGGGGAGCTGTTTTTT.